This T cell receptor beta chain was sequenced during a study of blood T cell repertoires in COVID-19. Looking at the study overall: Italy, Spain and the United States were the sources of the convalescent and acute COVID-19 samples.

In terms of age and location, participants ranged from about 18 to 100 years and lived in approximately 26 US areas. Cohort placement rested on clinical history that participants reported themselves. Donors of Cohort 3 who recovered were those that had two negative PCRs, clearance, or symptom resolution. The CDR3 runs 14 residues. CDR1 and CDR2 from the germline V gene are SGHAT and FQNNGV. After removal of 5 bases from V and 3 bases from J, the junction contained 3 bases not matched to a gene. Using immunoSEQ multiplex PCR, the repertoire was profiled, and TCRdb retains in-frame clones only, with some absent. The repertoire includes approximately 160,000 clones, roughly 84% of them detected once, and 7% to 8% sits in the top ten.

The chain links TRBV11-2 to TRBJ2-7; TRBD2 aligns across 11 bases. Sequenced: PBMCs or T cells enriched from blood (not recorded which). This clonotype originated in a woman aged 45 to 65 who had recovered from COVID-19. The CDR3 DNA sequence: TGTGCCAGCAGCCTTACTAGCGGGAGCTACGAGCAGTACTTC. Translation: CASSLTSGSYEQYF.